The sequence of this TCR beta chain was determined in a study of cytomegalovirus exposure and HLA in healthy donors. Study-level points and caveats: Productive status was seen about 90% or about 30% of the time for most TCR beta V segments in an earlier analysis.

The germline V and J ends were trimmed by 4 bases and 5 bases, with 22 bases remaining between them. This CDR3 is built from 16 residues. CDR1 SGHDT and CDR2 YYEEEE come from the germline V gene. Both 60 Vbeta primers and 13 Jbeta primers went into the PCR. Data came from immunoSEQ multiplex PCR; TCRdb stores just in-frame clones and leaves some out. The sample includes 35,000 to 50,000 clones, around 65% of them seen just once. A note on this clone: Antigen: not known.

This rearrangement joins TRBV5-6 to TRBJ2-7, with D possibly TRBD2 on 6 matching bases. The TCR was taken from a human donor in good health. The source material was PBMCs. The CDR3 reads CASSLNPTYRGNEQYF. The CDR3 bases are TGTGCCAGCAGCCTCAATCCCACCTATCGCGGGAACGAGCAGTACTTC.